This TCR beta chain stems from a study of control samples from healthy donors and cancer patients. A remark on this clone: Other nucleotide sequences from this sample produce the same CDR3.

The V and J ends lost 3 bases and 7 bases respectively, with 7 bases between them. Germline V gene data show CDR1 as MGHDK and CDR2 as SYGVNS. The CDR3 sequence is 13 residues long. Here immunoSEQ multiplex PCR was the method, and the copy in TCRdb shows in-frame clones only, minus some. The sample holds 150,000 to 200,000 clones, roughly nine tenths seen once. The receptor was derived from a woman aged 30 to 39 in good health. The chain links TRBV25-1 to TRBJ1-6; no firm D call. The specimen sequenced was blood. CDR3 region: CASSEIRNSPLHF. Here the CDR3 DNA reads TGTGCCAGCAGTGAGATAAGGAATTCACCCCTCCACTTT.